The clone carrying this T cell receptor (beta chain) was counted a few times. Its specificity is unknown. Every immunoSEQ plate was one replicate of a subset's evenly spread DNA. The table came from immunoSEQ multiplex PCR; TCRdb's copy has only in-frame clones and leaves some out. The sample holds roughly 890,000 clones, about 92% seen once. Per the germline V gene, CDR1 is MNHEY and CDR2 is SMNVEV (reference sequence). The CDR3 sequence is 14 residues long. V was cut by 5 bases and J by 5 bases, with 12 bases left in between. These data originate in a study of shared clonotypes between healthy human individuals. Study-level information: Those who served as donors were a couple of women and three men between the ages of 18 and 49. General study points: Shared clonotypes: 4.5% to 6% naive CD4, about 3.3% naive CD8, less than 2.5% memory CD4, approximately 0.41% memory CD8. The study sampled only blood, and tissue repertoires likely differ.

Terminally differentiated effector memory CD45RA+ cells were left out of the naive CD8 fraction, which was CD45RO-negative and positively selected for CCR7. This sequence joins TRBV27 and TRBJ1-4; weak D call: TRBD1 (6 bases). Material: naive CD8+ T cells sorted from blood. This TCR derives from a man aged 25-45 years in good health. The DNA of the CDR3 is TGTGCCAGCAGTACAGGACAGCTCAATGAAAAACTGTTTTTT. This sequence encodes CASSTGQLNEKLFF.